This TCR beta chain was sequenced during a study of blood T cell repertoires in COVID-19. Study as a whole: Whether acute or convalescent, the COVID-19 samples came from the United States, Italy and Spain.

The germline V gene has CDR1 MNHEY and CDR2 SVGAGI. The CDR3 length is 14 residues. V lost 0 bases, J lost 13 bases, and 4 bases stayed unmatched. In the study's own analysis: Using reference gene primer amplification, nucleated cell counts were estimated. The table came from immunoSEQ multiplex PCR; TCRdb's copy has only in-frame clones and leaves some out. Clonal size and the V and J genes are those of that table, whereas D and trimming came from the DNA. The sample carries under 150,000 clones, 79% recorded once. The sample taken for sequencing was peripheral blood. The V call is TRBV6-5, the J call TRBJ2-1; 12 nucleotides align to TRBD2. The receptor was derived from a man aged 50-59 years with active or convalescent COVID-19. The CDR3 region has the DNA TGTGCCAGCAGTTACTCGTCTAGCGGGAGGGTTCAGTTCTTC. As protein: CASSYSSSGRVQFF.